A single sample gave rise to the 16 T cell receptor beta chains below, sequenced in a study of graft-versus-host responses after intestinal transplantation. The method was immunoSEQ multiplex PCR; TCRdb's version includes in-frame clones alone and lacks a portion of them. The data contain 9,500 or so clones, around 87% of them seen just once; the ten biggest clones take up roughly 9.5%. Sequencing was performed on PBMCs, taken approximately 240 days after intestinal transplant. These receptors came from a human patient who received an intestinal transplant, so some T cells may come from the graft donor.

CDR3 nucleotides: TGTGCCAGCAGTTTATATCGCATTAGGGGGCTTGACACTGAAGCTTTCTTT. Its protein is CASSLYRIRGLDTEAFF. J is TRBJ1-1 and V is TRBV28; 7 bases match TRBD1. Trimming at V came to 1 base and at J to 3 bases, leaving 11 bases not matched to a gene. Germline-derived CDR1 and CDR2 are MDHEN and SYDVKM. The CDR3 is 17 residues long.

About this clone itself: An end of the junction does not agree with germline; a read error may underlie this. V and J are TRBV7-2 and TRBJ2-3; 15 bases are shared with TRBD2. CDR1 is SGHTA and CDR2 is FQGNSA in the germline V gene. This CDR3 comprises 20 residues. Written as DNA, the CDR3 is TGTGCCAGCAGCCTAGCGGCCCTTACGGGACTAGCGGGAGGCCTAGATACGCAGTATTTT. Amino acids: CASSLAALTGLAGGLDTQYF.

The rearrangement links TRBV25-1 to TRBJ1-2; D is unclear. V was pared by 2 bases and J by 4 bases, with 8 bases between. This CDR3 region has 13 residues. CDR1 and CDR2 (germline): MGHDK, SYGVNS. The CDR3 DNA reads TGTGCCAGCAGTGAAACGACGGTCTATGGCTACACCTTC. Translation: CASSETTVYGYTF.

J is TRBJ1-2 and V is TRBV7-9; the D is unclear. The CDR3 totals 13 residues. CDR1 is SEHNR, CDR2 FQNEAQ, per germline (reference sequence). Trimming shortened V by 5 bases and J by 2 bases, and 9 bases separated the two germline ends. DNA of the CDR3: TGTGCCAGCAGCCCCAGCGACAACTATGGCTACACCTTC. It translates to CASSPSDNYGYTF.

The chain recombines TRBV5-1 with TRBJ1-2; TRBD1 aligns across 8 bases. Germline CDR1 is SGHRS and CDR2 is YFSETQ. This CDR3 contains 19 residues. V shed 4 bases and J 1 base; nucleotides not matched to a gene: 18. CDR3 in amino acids: CASSGKPPGQAPFNYGYTF. In DNA, the CDR3 is TGCGCCAGCAGCGGAAAACCCCCGGGACAGGCTCCCTTTAACTATGGCTACACCTTC.

Only a few counts were recorded for this clone. The rearrangement joins TRBV19 to TRBJ1-1; D is undetermined. V gave up 4 bases and J gave up 1 base, with 4 bases separating them. The CDR3 runs to 12 residues. Germline CDR1 is LNHDA and CDR2 is SQIVND (reference sequence). CDR3 coding DNA: TGTGCCAGTAGTAGAGGGAACACTGAAGCTTTCTTT. This translates into CASSRGNTEAFF.

V gene TRBV4-2 combines with J gene TRBJ2-3, with 10 bases aligning to TRBD2. The length of the CDR3 is 17 residues. V dropped 6 bases and J dropped 8; count of bases not matched to a gene: 17. Germline lookup yields CDR1 LGHNA and CDR2 YNFKEQ. The CDR3 bases are TGTGCCAGCAGTTCCCAAGATCGGACTAGCGGAGGTAGTACGCAGTATTTT. Its protein product is CASSSQDRTSGGSTQYF.

The rearrangement links TRBV6-5 to TRBJ2-7; 7 bases are shared with TRBD1. The CDR3 runs to 14 residues. Germline V gene data show CDR1 as MNHEY and CDR2 as SVGAGI. V shed 6 bases and J 0 bases; nucleotides not matched to a gene: 5. The CDR3 region is CASSPTGVSYEQYF. The CDR3, as DNA: TGTGCCAGCAGCCCTACAGGGGTCTCCTACGAGCAGTACTTC.

This chain uses TRBV7-6 with TRBJ2-1; TRBD2 matches at 7 bases. Germline V gene sequence: CDR1 SGHVS, CDR2 FNYEAQ. Losses at the gene ends were 4 bases for V and 2 bases for J; bases not matched to a gene: 20. The CDR3 runs to 20 residues. Here the CDR3 reads CASSYSWGPGGSGTYNEQFF. The CDR3 bases are TGTGCCAGCAGCTACAGTTGGGGCCCCGGCGGGAGCGGAACCTACAATGAGCAGTTCTTC.

This clone was seen a handful of times. The chain combines TRBV4-1 with TRBJ1-6; no firm D call. The V and J ends lost 0 bases and 7 bases respectively, with 16 bases between them. The CDR3 has 17 amino acids. From germline, CDR1 is MGHRA and CDR2 YSYEKL. The CDR3 region is CASSQEGRRDRNSPLHF. The CDR3 coding sequence is TGCGCCAGCAGCCAAGAAGGGCGCAGAGACCGAAATTCACCCCTCCACTTT.

This chain joins TRBV19 and TRBJ2-5; either TRBD1 or TRBD2 may fit D (6 bases each). The CDR3 extends over 15 amino acids. Trimming took 0 bases from V and 2 from J, leaving 10 bases between them. CDR1 and CDR2 (germline): LNHDA, SQIVND (reference sequence). The CDR3 reads CASSIDSGAQETQYF. Written as DNA, the CDR3 is TGTGCCAGTAGTATAGATTCGGGGGCTCAAGAGACCCAGTACTTC.

CDR3 loop: CASSVGGEQYF. The CDR3 region has the DNA TGCGCCAGCAGTGTCGGGGGCGAGCAGTACTTC. V is TRBV5-1 and J is TRBJ2-7; D possibly corresponds to TRBD2 (6 bases). V lost 5 bases and J 6 bases, leaving 9 bases between the germline ends. CDR3 length: 11 amino acids. The germline CDR1 and CDR2 sequences are SGHRS and YFSETQ.

The chain employs TRBV6-5 and TRBJ2-7; maybe TRBD1 (5 bases). Trimming left V 0 bases short and J 5 bases short, with 14 bases between. The CDR3 sequence is 15 residues long. The germline V gene encodes CDR1 MNHEY and CDR2 SVGAGI. This CDR3 is CASSYSGSRRDEQYF. The CDR3 DNA sequence: TGTGCCAGCAGTTACTCGGGATCCCGCAGGGACGAGCAGTACTTC.

J is TRBJ1-5 and V is TRBV19; D call uncertain. Germline V CDR1 and CDR2: LNHDA, SQIVND (reference sequence). Trimming pared 4 bases from V and 5 bases from J, leaving 9 bases between. The CDR3 covers 13 residues. In nucleotides, the CDR3 is TGTGCCAGTAGTACCCGGGCCCATCAGCCCCAGCATTTT. This encodes CASSTRAHQPQHF.

As concerns this clone: A read error may account for a junction end that differs from germline. CDR3 amino acids: CASSEGLLFYGQYF. As DNA, the CDR3 is TGTGCCAGCAGCGAGGGATTACTTTTCTACGGGCAGTACTTC. This chain uses TRBV7-9 with TRBJ2-7, with D perhaps TRBD2 (5 bases). This CDR3 comprises 14 residues. Germline V CDR1 and CDR2: SEHNR, FQNEAQ (reference sequence). The variable domain in full, with the rest retrieved from reference TRBV7-9 and TRBJ2-7, is DTGVSQNPRHKITKRGQNVTFRCDPISEHNRLYWYRQTLGQGPEFLTYFQNEAQLEKSRLLSDRFSAERPKGSFSTLEIQRTEQGDSAMYLCASSEGLLFYGQYFGPGTRLTVT.

This clone was detected once. The rearrangement joins TRBV6-1 to TRBJ1-2; D unclear. Germline assignment: CDR1 MNHNS and CDR2 SASEGT. CDR3 length: 15 residues. The V end lost 0 bases, the J end lost 3 bases, and 11 bases lay between the germline ends. The CDR3 protein is CASSEASRPHYGYTF. The CDR3, as DNA: TGTGCCAGCAGTGAAGCGAGTAGACCCCACTATGGCTACACCTTC.